This TCR beta chain was identified in a study of T cells in localized non-small cell lung cancer. General study points: Uninvolved adjacent lung showed the highest T cell clonality, exceeding tumor. Only one tumor region was sequenced, so heterogeneity remains possible. When the top 100 tumor clones were examined, a median about 60 of them also appeared in the adjacent lung, which was paired and uninvolved.

Regarding this clone: Antigen: not known.

Trimming at V came to 10 bases and at J to 7 bases, leaving 16 bases not matched to a gene. The V gene's germline CDR1 is SNHLY and CDR2 FYNNEI. The CDR3 totals 17 residues. Libraries were prepared by immunoSEQ multiplex PCR; TCRdb keeps only in-frame clonotypes and omits some of them. The repertoire has tens of thousands of clones, roughly nine tenths of them found once; the top ten carry less than 20%. The rearrangement links TRBV2 to TRBJ2-1, with 13 bases matching TRBD2. The sequencing used peripheral blood, collected before any cancer treatment. This TCR came from a man aged 40 to 69 with stage I lung adenocarcinoma. The CDR3 spells CATKGLAGVRRGNEQFF. The CDR3 DNA reads TGTGCCACCAAAGGACTAGCGGGAGTACGACGGGGGAATGAGCAGTTCTTC.